The T cell receptor beta chain under discussion was sequenced for a study of shared clonotypes between healthy human individuals. This CDR3 region has 15 residues. The germline gives CDR1 MGHRA, CDR2 YSYEKL. V trimming: 4 bases; J trimming: 3 bases; junction bases outside the gene matches: 7. Method: immunoSEQ multiplex PCR; TCRdb's copy keeps in-frame clones and lacks some. The table has around 1.1 million clones, roughly 80% seen once. General observations from the study: Naive CD4 clonotypes were shared across a few donors at 4.5% to 6.5%. It was expected that sequencing depth would affect clonotype sharing among donors.

As for this clone: Its antigen is unidentified.

The sequenced sample was memory CD4+ T cells from PBMCs. Subset specified: CD45RA-negative fraction. The rearrangement uses TRBV4-1 and TRBJ2-3; 7 bases map to TRBD1. The sequence was collected from a man aged 18 to 30 in good health. Some clones in this sample may be carry-over from other donors' samples. As DNA, the CDR3 is TGCGCCAGCAGCCGGGACAGCCTTGGGACAGATACGCAGTATTTT. It codes for CASSRDSLGTDTQYF.